This T cell receptor beta chain was profiled in a study of T-cell reconstitution after alpha-beta-depleted transplantation in children. Unique molecular identifiers featured in how the TCRbeta library was prepared. TCRdb processed the PCR reads anew with MiXCR; each CDR3 protein has one entry. The table shows about 360,000 distinct CDR3 sequences, with roughly 13% occurring only once. Germline values: CDR1 MNHEY, CDR2 SMNVEV (reference sequence). Trimming pared 5 bases from V and 10 bases from J, leaving 15 bases between. The CDR3 is made up of 13 amino acids. At least ten counts were recorded for this clonotype.

The TCR sequence derives from a human donor who donated a stem cell graft to a child with Fanconi anemia. The rearrangement joins TRBV27 to TRBJ2-1; weak D call: TRBD1 (6 bases). Here the sequenced sample was PBMCs, taken from the stem cell graft. The CDR3 loop is CASSLLQGGEQFF. In DNA form, the CDR3 reads TGTGCCAGCAGTCTCCTACAGGGTGGGGAGCAGTTCTTC.